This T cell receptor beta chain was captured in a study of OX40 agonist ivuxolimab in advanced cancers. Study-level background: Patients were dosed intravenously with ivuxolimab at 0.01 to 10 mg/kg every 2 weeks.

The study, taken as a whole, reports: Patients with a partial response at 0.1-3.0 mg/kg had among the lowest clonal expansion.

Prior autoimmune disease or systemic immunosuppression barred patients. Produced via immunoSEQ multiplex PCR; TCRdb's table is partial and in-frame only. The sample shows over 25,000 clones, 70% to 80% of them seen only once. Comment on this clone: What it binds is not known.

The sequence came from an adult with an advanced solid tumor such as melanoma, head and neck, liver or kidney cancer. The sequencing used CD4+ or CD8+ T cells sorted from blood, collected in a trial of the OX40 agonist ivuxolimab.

This chain's CDR3 is CASSQQTGMDTEAFF. The DNA for the CDR3 is TGCGCCAGCAGCCAGCAGACAGGGATGGACACTGAAGCTTTCTTT. The rearrangement uses TRBV4-1 and TRBJ1-1, with 7 bases fitting TRBD1. CDR3 length: 15 residues. The V gene's germline CDR1 is MGHRA and CDR2 YSYEKL. The J segment lost 3 bases and the V segment lost 3 bases, leaving 7 bases of the junction unmatched.